A single sample gave rise to the 13 T cell receptor beta chains below, sequenced in a study of blood T cell repertoires in COVID-19. Some clones are missing from TCRdb's copy, which holds only in-frame ones; the method was immunoSEQ multiplex PCR. This table has 250,000 to 350,000 clones, approximately 83% appearing once. Specimen: peripheral blood. The source is a person aged 65-85 years with COVID-19, enrolled during active disease.

The gene calls are TRBV11-2 and TRBJ1-1; D is perhaps TRBD1 (6 bases). Between the trimmed V and J ends, which lost 5 bases and 1 base, there was a span of 17 bases. The CDR3 extends over 16 amino acids. Looked up from germline, CDR1 is SGHAT and CDR2 is FQNNGV. The CDR3 nucleotides are TGTGCCAGCAGCCTCTCAAGGCCCAGGGGGAACACTGAAGCTTTCTTT. Translated: CASSLSRPRGNTEAFF.

V and J are TRBV21-1 and TRBJ2-7; the table's D gene call, TRBD2, was not cross checked with the DNA. TRBV21-1 is assigned pseudogene status. CDR3 size: 20 residues. CDR3 sequence (DNA): TGTGCCATCCTTGGGGGCCGTGCCAGACTAGCGGCCCTTCACTCCTACGAGCAGTACTTC. Protein sequence: CAILGGRARLAALHSYEQYF.

The table lists this clone with a few counts. The chain links TRBV24-1 to TRBJ1-5; D possibly corresponds to TRBD1 (6 bases). V was trimmed by 1 base and J by 15 bases, leaving 12 bases between them. The germline V gene encodes CDR1 KGHDR and CDR2 SFDVKD. There are 12 residues in the CDR3. CDR3 coding DNA: TGTGCCACCAGTGATTTCCGGGGACACCTGCATTTT. Translating it yields CATSDFRGHLHF.

The chain combines TRBV5-1 with TRBJ2-3; 7 bases are a match to TRBD2. The CDR3 contains 16 residues. J gave up 2 bases and V 7 bases, and 13 bases lay outside the gene matches. Germline V lookup: CDR1 SGHRS, CDR2 YFSETQ. CDR3 region: CASSPGLGQSTDTQYF. DNA for the CDR3: TGCGCCAGCTCCCCAGGACTAGGACAATCCACAGATACGCAGTATTTT.

This chain joins TRBV28 and TRBJ2-7, with TRBD2 matching over 8 bases. Germline V gene lookup returns CDR1 MDHEN and CDR2 SYDVKM. The CDR3 contains 16 residues. V was pared by 5 bases and J by 0 bases, with 9 bases of the junction left unmatched. The chain's CDR3 is CASSNPQRGSSYEQYF. Written as DNA, the CDR3 is TGTGCCAGCAGTAATCCTCAGCGGGGGAGCTCCTACGAGCAGTACTTC.

There are a few counts of this clone. The chain carries TRBV29-1 and TRBJ1-2; tentative D call: TRBD1 (5 bases). Germline CDR1 SQVTM, CDR2 ANQGSEA. V lost 3 bases and J lost 6, with 11 bases in between. The CDR3 is 12 amino acids. In DNA form, the CDR3 reads TGCAGCGTTGATAACGGGGGTGATGGCTACACCTTC. Its protein product is CSVDNGGDGYTF.

This chain links TRBV4-1 with TRBJ1-1; D might be TRBD1 (5 bases). The germline V and J ends were trimmed by 3 bases and 4 bases, with 9 bases remaining between them. Germline V gene lookup returns CDR1 MGHRA and CDR2 YSYEKL. This CDR3 spans 13 amino acids. The DNA of the CDR3 is TGCGCCAGCAGCCAGAGAGACAGCACTGAAGCTTTCTTT. Amino acids: CASSQRDSTEAFF.

This clone was counted a single time. J is TRBJ2-4 and V is TRBV19; TRBD1 matches 7 bases. The CDR3 is 14 residues long. The germline CDR1 and CDR2 sequences are LNHDA and SQIVND (reference sequence). V lost 6 bases and J lost 7; bases outside the gene matches: 9. Here the CDR3 DNA reads TGTGCCAGTAGCCAATTGGACAGGTCCAACATTCAGTACTTC. Encoded protein: CASSQLDRSNIQYF.

J is TRBJ2-7 and V is TRBV6-5, with D unresolved. Germline CDR1 and CDR2: MNHEY and SVGAGI. The CDR3 spans 15 residues. Trimming took 6 bases from V and 4 from J, leaving 19 bases between them. The CDR3 loop reads CASSPTTRLQYEQYF. The CDR3 DNA reads TGTGCCAGCAGCCCCACTACCCGACTGCAATACGAGCAGTACTTC.

The chain recombines TRBV7-9 with TRBJ2-3; TRBD2 matches at 7 bases. V was clipped by 5 bases and J by 4 bases; unmatched bases: 6. CDR1 is SEHNR and CDR2 is FQNEAQ in the germline V gene (reference sequence). This CDR3 contains 14 residues. CDR3 bases: TGTGCCAGCAGCCTAAGCGGGGCGGCAGATACGCAGTATTTT. Its translation is CASSLSGAADTQYF.

The chain has TRBV5-1 and TRBJ2-2; D remains unclear. The germline V gene has CDR1 SGHRS and CDR2 YFSETQ. V lost 1 base to trimming and J lost 3 bases, with 19 bases between them. CDR3 length: 18 amino acids. CDR3 residues: CASSLSGLDLIYTGELFF. CDR3 DNA: TGCGCCAGCAGCTTGTCGGGTCTCGACTTAATCTACACCGGGGAGCTGTTTTTT.

V and J are TRBV9 and TRBJ2-5; 8 bases are shared with TRBD2. Germline CDR1 reads SGDLS; CDR2 reads YYNGEE. The length of the CDR3 is 15 residues. J gave up 5 bases and V 0 bases, and 6 bases lay outside the gene matches. CDR3 sequence: CASSVASGRVETQYF. CDR3 bases: TGTGCCAGCAGCGTAGCAAGCGGGAGAGTGGAGACCCAGTACTTC.

This clone has only one observation. This chain links TRBV12-3 or TRBV12-4 with TRBJ1-4, with D maybe TRBD1 (6 bases). V was pared by 3 bases and J by 7 bases, with 9 bases between. The CDR3 contains 13 residues. Here the CDR3 reads CASSFPGVEKLFF. CDR3 sequence (DNA): TGTGCCAGCAGTTTCCCAGGGGTTGAAAAACTGTTTTTT.